One and the same sample provided the 8 T cell receptor beta chains below, sequenced in a study of siplizumab effects on memory and regulatory T cells. Profiled with immunoSEQ multiplex PCR; TCRdb holds only in-frame clones, not every one. This table holds 100,000 or so clones, about 93% found once. Sequenced sample: non-Treg CD4+ T cells sorted from blood. The receptors were gathered from a human donor in good health.

The chain has TRBV7-6 and TRBJ1-4; weak D call: TRBD1 (5 bases). The CDR3 extends over 13 amino acids. From germline, CDR1 is SGHVS and CDR2 FNYEAQ. Trimming pared 5 bases from V and 5 bases from J, leaving 9 bases between. The CDR3 nucleotides read TGTGCCAGCAGCCCACGACAGAATGAAAAACTGTTTTTT. This translates into CASSPRQNEKLFF.

This clone was seen a single time. The V gene is TRBV7-7, the J gene TRBJ2-5; possibly TRBD1 for D (5 bases). Trimming left V 5 bases short and J 5 bases short, with 15 bases between. The CDR3 covers 14 residues. CDR1 SSHAT and CDR2 FNYEAQ come from the germline V gene (reference sequence). In DNA form, the CDR3 reads TGTGCCAGCAGCCCCCCAGGGTTGGGGGAGACCCAGTACTTC. It codes for CASSPPGLGETQYF.

J is TRBJ2-4 and V is TRBV6-1; unclear D gene. This CDR3 contains 12 residues. CDR1 and CDR2 from the germline V gene are MNHNS and SASEGT. V was clipped by 8 bases and J by 0 bases, with 5 bases between them. CDR3 bases: TGTGCCAGCGAGTTAGCCAAAAACATTCAGTACTTC. The encoded protein is CASELAKNIQYF.

The chain recombines TRBV18 with TRBJ2-7, with TRBD2 identical over 11 bases. The CDR3 totals 16 residues. The germline CDR1 and CDR2 sequences are KGHSH and LQKENI. J lost 0 bases, V lost 3 bases, and 4 bases had no gene match. The CDR3 DNA reads TGTGCCAGCTCACCGACGACTAGCGGGGCCTCCTACGAGCAGTACTTC. Residues: CASSPTTSGASYEQYF.

This clone was found once. The chain carries TRBV10-3 and TRBJ1-4; D possibly corresponds to TRBD1 (5 bases). V was clipped by 4 bases and J by 6 bases, with 15 bases between them. There are 15 residues in the CDR3. Germline V CDR1 and CDR2: ENHRY, SYGVKD. The CDR3 sequence is CAISGRDPKDEKLFF. The DNA of the CDR3 is TGTGCCATCAGTGGCCGGGACCCCAAGGATGAAAAACTGTTTTTT.

The rearrangement links TRBV18 to TRBJ1-5; tentatively, D is TRBD1 (6 bases). Germline values: CDR1 KGHSH, CDR2 LQKENI. V gave up 6 bases and J gave up 2 bases, with 14 bases separating them. This CDR3 has 15 residues. CDR3 DNA: TGTGCCAGCTCCCCCGAGAGACAGGGCAATCAGCCCCAGCATTTT. Protein sequence: CASSPERQGNQPQHF.

This clone was counted a single time. The rearrangement links TRBV21-1 to TRBJ2-7; TRBD1 is taken as the D call from the table, unchecked against the DNA. TRBV21-1 is termed a pseudogene. The CDR3 length is 15 residues. CDR3 nucleotides: TGTGCCAGCAGCAAAGCGCAGGGTAGCTCCTACGAGCAGTACTTC. Protein: CASSKAQGSSYEQYF.

This clone has a single count. The genes are TRBV18 and TRBJ2-2; 11 nucleotides align to TRBD1. The V and J ends lost 1 base and 3 bases, in that order; junction bases with no gene match: 1. The CDR3 totals 16 residues. Germline lookup yields CDR1 KGHSH and CDR2 LQKENI. In DNA, the CDR3 is TGTGCCAGCTCACCACGGACAGGGGGCGACACCGGGGAGCTGTTTTTT. Translated: CASSPRTGGDTGELFF.